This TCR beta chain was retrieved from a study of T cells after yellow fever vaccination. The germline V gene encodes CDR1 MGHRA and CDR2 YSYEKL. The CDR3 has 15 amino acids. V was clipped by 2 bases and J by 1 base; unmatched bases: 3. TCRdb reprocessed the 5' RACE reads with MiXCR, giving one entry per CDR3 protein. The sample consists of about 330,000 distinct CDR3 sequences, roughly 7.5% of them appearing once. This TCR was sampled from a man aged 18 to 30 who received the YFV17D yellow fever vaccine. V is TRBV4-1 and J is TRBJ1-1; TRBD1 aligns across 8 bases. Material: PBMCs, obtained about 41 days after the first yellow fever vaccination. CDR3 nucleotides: TGCGCCAGCAGCCAACAGGGGGCGGGGAACACTGAAGCTTTCTTT. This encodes CASSQQGAGNTEAFF.